The clone carrying this T cell receptor (beta chain) showed up just once. CDR1 SGHRS and CDR2 YFSETQ come from the germline V gene. The CDR3 covers 13 residues. V dropped 4 bases and J dropped 2 bases, with 10 bases sitting between them. The entry originates in a study of blood T cell repertoires in COVID-19. Across the whole study: Whether acute or convalescent, the COVID-19 samples came from the United States, Italy and Spain. Sources were T cells, B-cell-depleted T cells, or PBMCs; the material itself was cDNA or gDNA.

How the authors handled the data: Reference gene primers were amplified, and this amplification served to estimate nucleated cell counts. Produced via immunoSEQ multiplex PCR; TCRdb's table is partial and in-frame only. The DNA gave D and trimming, while V, J and clone size come from that table. The table shows 45,000 to 60,000 clones, with around 87% occurring only once. Sequenced input: peripheral blood. The sequence came from a human donor with active COVID-19. The donor label of this sample is uncertain. The rearrangement links TRBV5-1 to TRBJ2-7; the D is unclear. The CDR3 protein is CASSAQPAYEQYF. The DNA of the CDR3 is TGCGCCAGCAGCGCACAGCCAGCCTACGAGCAGTACTTC.